This passage covers 28 T cell receptor beta chains from one sample sequenced in a study of type 1 regulatory T cells. Findings and caveats of the study: Compared with non-type 1 regulatory T cells, type 1 regulatory T cells showed a more restricted TCR repertoire.

For these TCRs, the target antigens are not known. TCRdb independently ran MiXCR on the reads; one entry per CDR3 protein. The sample records tens of thousands of distinct CDR3 sequences, about 20% being singletons. The sample consisted of cultured type 1 regulatory T (Tr1) cells, either the whole culture or a sorted fraction (not recorded which). These receptors all come from a human donor in good health.

This clonotype was counted between two and nine times. The rearrangement uses TRBV12-3 or TRBV12-4 and TRBJ1-5; D uncertain. The CDR3 is 14 amino acids. V lost 4 bases to trimming and J lost 4 bases, with 11 bases between them. For the CDR3, the DNA is TGTGCCAGCAGTTCCCTCATGCTAAATCAGCCCCAGCATTTT. Translation gives CASSSLMLNQPQHF.

The V and J genes are TRBV12-5 and TRBJ2-3; 8 bases fit TRBD2. CDR3 size: 14 residues. Germline assignment: CDR1 LGHNT and CDR2 FRNRAP. J lost 4 bases, V lost 1 base, and 1 base had no gene match. The CDR3 is CASGLGLAPDTQYF. The CDR3 DNA sequence: TGTGCTAGTGGTTTGGGACTAGCGCCAGATACGCAGTATTTT.

This clonotype was seen ten or more times. The V gene is TRBV7-4, the J gene TRBJ2-7; a weak D match, TRBD2 (7 bases). Trimming removed 5 bases from V and 4 bases from J, with 18 bases in between. The CDR3 covers 15 residues. In germline, CDR1 is SGHVT, CDR2 SQSDAQ. CDR3 sequence: CASSTVEGGGYEQYF. In nucleotides, the CDR3 is TGTGCCAGCAGCACCGTGGAGGGGGGGGGATACGAGCAGTACTTC.

The CDR3: CSARDELSGSGLAKNIQYF. The CDR3 DNA sequence: TGCAGTGCTAGAGATGAGCTTAGCGGGAGCGGGCTAGCCAAAAACATTCAGTACTTC. The chain has TRBV20-1 and TRBJ2-4, with 9 nucleotides matching TRBD2. The CDR3 runs 19 residues. Looked up from germline, CDR1 is DFQATT and CDR2 is SNEGSKA (reference sequence). The trim removed 0 bases at V and 0 bases at J, leaving 12 bases unmatched.

This clonotype was observed a handful of times. The chain employs TRBV7-2 and TRBJ2-7; 15 bases map to TRBD2. CDR3 length equals 17 residues. The V segment lost 1 base and the J segment 2 bases; nucleotides outside the gene matches: 3. The V gene's germline CDR1 is SGHTA and CDR2 FQGNSA. The CDR3 DNA reads TGTGCCAGCAGCTTAGGGACTAGCGGGAGGGACCCCTACGAGCAGTACTTC. Its protein product is CASSLGTSGRDPYEQYF.

In this sample, this clonotype turned up once. The rearrangement joins TRBV20-1 to TRBJ2-1; 7 bases line up with TRBD2. The CDR3 has 13 amino acids. V trimming: 3 bases; J trimming: 6 bases; junction bases outside the gene matches: 5. Germline values: CDR1 DFQATT, CDR2 SNEGSKA (reference sequence). This CDR3 reads CSARREGGNEQFF. CDR3 DNA sequence: TGCAGTGCTAGGAGGGAGGGAGGCAATGAGCAGTTCTTC.

The chain has TRBV18 and TRBJ2-7; D gene uncertain. The germline gives CDR1 KGHSH, CDR2 LQKENI. This CDR3 has 13 residues. Deletions cut 3 bases from V and 2 bases from J, with 8 bases between. CDR3 region: CASSPRQPYEQYF. The CDR3 region has the DNA TGTGCCAGCTCACCGAGGCAGCCCTACGAGCAGTACTTC.

In this sample, this clonotype turned up a few times. The chain is built from TRBV10-3 and TRBJ2-3; 8 nucleotides align to TRBD2. Germline V gene data show CDR1 as ENHRY and CDR2 as SYGVKD. After removal of 9 bases from V and 3 bases from J, the junction contained 8 bases not matched to a gene. The CDR3 is 14 amino acids. CDR3 sequence reads: CAIAAGVETDTQYF. Here the CDR3 DNA reads TGTGCCATTGCAGCGGGAGTAGAGACAGATACGCAGTATTTT.

The CDR3 DNA reads TGTGCCACCAGGTCTAGCGGGAGCGATGAGCAGTTCTTC. Translation: CATRSSGSDEQFF. The genes are TRBV15 and TRBJ2-1, with 10 bases lining up with TRBD2. V was pared by 6 bases and J by 8 bases, with 4 bases of the junction left unmatched. The CDR3 runs 13 residues. In germline, CDR1 is LNHNV, CDR2 YYDKDF (reference sequence).

This CDR3 reads CASSERWRAPGDTQYF. The CDR3, as DNA: TGTGCCAGCAGCGAACGATGGCGGGCGCCCGGGGATACGCAGTATTTT. V and J are TRBV7-2 and TRBJ2-3; D is perhaps TRBD2 (5 bases). The CDR3 is 16 amino acids. Trimming pared 5 bases from V and 6 bases from J, leaving 21 bases between. Germline-derived CDR1 and CDR2 are SGHTA and FQGNSA.

The chain joins TRBV10-3 to TRBJ2-7, with D unresolved. Germline-derived CDR1 and CDR2 are ENHRY and SYGVKD. The CDR3 loop spans 11 amino acids. The germline V and J ends were trimmed by 6 bases and 6 bases, with 9 bases remaining between them. The CDR3 loop reads CAIRTNSEQYF. As DNA, the CDR3 is TGTGCCATCAGGACCAACTCCGAGCAGTACTTC.

This clonotype was seen only a few times. The V and J genes are TRBV9 and TRBJ2-1; TRBD1 matches 10 bases. V shed 2 bases and J 9 bases; nucleotides not matched to a gene: 5. CDR3 length: 14 amino acids. Germline loops: CDR1 SGDLS, CDR2 YYNGEE. The CDR3 protein is CASSVRDRGAEQFF. The CDR3, as DNA: TGTGCCAGCAGCGTCCGGGACAGGGGTGCTGAGCAGTTCTTC.

The chain employs TRBV6-6 and TRBJ2-3, with D perhaps matching TRBD2 (5 bases). V was clipped by 6 bases and J by 4 bases, with 20 bases between them. In germline, CDR1 is MNHNY, CDR2 SVGAGI (reference sequence). CDR3 size: 16 residues. CDR3 in DNA: TGTGCCAGCAGCAACCCGAAGGTGGGAGTTGCAGATACGCAGTATTTT. This sequence encodes CASSNPKVGVADTQYF.

This clonotype was observed a handful of times. This chain connects TRBV3-1 to TRBJ2-1; 16 bases fit TRBD2. Per the germline V gene, CDR1 is LGHDT and CDR2 is YNNKEL (reference sequence). This CDR3 region has 15 residues. Trimming cost V 3 bases and J 15 bases; bases outside gene matches: 8. The CDR3 sequence: CASSQGGLAGGLGFF. CDR3 DNA sequence: TGTGCCAGCAGCCAGGGGGGACTAGCGGGAGGGTTAGGGTTCTTC.

This clonotype was seen repeatedly, ten times or more. V usage is TRBV20-1 and J usage is TRBJ2-5, with 7 nucleotides matching TRBD2. J gave up 6 bases and V 0 bases, and 7 bases lay outside the gene matches. The CDR3 is 14 amino acids. Germline CDR1 reads DFQATT; CDR2 reads SNEGSKA (reference sequence). Here the CDR3 DNA reads TGCAGTGCTAGAGATTTTGCAGCGGGGAAGACCCAGTACTTC. It is translated as CSARDFAAGKTQYF.

This clonotype was counted only a few times. The rearrangement uses TRBV5-1 and TRBJ2-1; TRBD2 matches at 9 bases. The CDR3 is made up of 15 amino acids. J was trimmed by 5 bases and V by 7 bases; bases with no gene match: 10. In germline, CDR1 is SGHRS, CDR2 YFSETQ. For the CDR3, the DNA is TGCGCCAGCCGCCCCGGGACTAGCAGTAACAATGAGCAGTTCTTC. This encodes CASRPGTSSNNEQFF.

This sequence joins TRBV5-1 and TRBJ2-1, with D unresolved. Germline CDR1 and CDR2: SGHRS and YFSETQ. The CDR3 loop spans 13 amino acids. The V end was cut by 1 base, the J end by 4 bases, with 6 bases between. CDR3 sequence reads: CASSLLLYNEQFF. The CDR3 DNA is TGCGCCAGCAGCTTGTTACTGTACAATGAGCAGTTCTTC.

This clonotype was counted between two and nine times. The V call is TRBV20-1, the J call TRBJ2-5, with D possibly matching TRBD1 (6 bases). The length of the CDR3 is 12 residues. The germline gives CDR1 DFQATT, CDR2 SNEGSKA (reference sequence). Trimming took 5 bases from V and 4 from J, leaving 11 bases between them. This CDR3 reads CSASGQLETQYF. CDR3 in DNA: TGCAGTGCTTCCGGACAGCTAGAGACCCAGTACTTC.

This clonotype was counted only a few times. The chain joins TRBV7-6 to TRBJ1-1; TRBD1 aligns across 7 bases. With 5 bases clipped from V and 0 bases from J, the junction kept 9 bases outside the gene matches. There are 16 residues in the CDR3. Germline V gene sequence: CDR1 SGHVS, CDR2 FNYEAQ. DNA of the CDR3: TGTGCCAGCAGCACGGGACAGAGAGGTATGAACACTGAAGCTTTCTTT. As protein: CASSTGQRGMNTEAFF.

The chain is built from TRBV7-8 and TRBJ2-7; possibly TRBD1 or TRBD2 for D (5 bases each). The length of the CDR3 is 15 residues. Trimming stripped 1 base from V and 0 bases from J, with 10 bases between. Germline CDR1 SGHVS, CDR2 FQNEAQ. In nucleotides, the CDR3 is TGTGCCAGCAGCTTAGATGGGGGACCCTCCTACGAGCAGTACTTC. Protein: CASSLDGGPSYEQYF.

This clonotype was picked up a small number of times. V gene TRBV29-1 combines with J gene TRBJ1-1, with D unresolved. V lost 1 base and J lost 7, with 16 bases in between. Germline V gene lookup returns CDR1 SQVTM and CDR2 ANQGSEA. The CDR3 runs to 14 residues. The CDR3 loop is CSVEVGQARYEAFF. For the CDR3, the DNA is TGCAGCGTTGAAGTAGGCCAGGCGCGTTATGAAGCTTTCTTT.

This chain connects TRBV11-2 to TRBJ2-5; D is unclear. Germline V gene sequence: CDR1 SGHAT, CDR2 FQNNGV. The CDR3 consists of 13 residues. Trimming left V 4 bases short and J 2 bases short, with 8 bases between. The CDR3 region is CASSSMRQETQYF. DNA for the CDR3: TGTGCCAGCAGCTCCATGAGGCAAGAGACCCAGTACTTC.

The V gene is TRBV6-2 or TRBV6-3, the J gene TRBJ2-6; D is unresolved. The CDR3 has 14 amino acids. The germline gives CDR1 MNHEY, CDR2 SVGEGT. The ends were cut back, 7 bases at V and 4 bases at J, with 11 bases in the middle. The CDR3 sequence is CASTTLAGANVLTF. The CDR3 DNA reads TGTGCCAGCACGACCCTCGCGGGGGCCAACGTCCTGACTTTC.

This clonotype was picked up a small number of times. V gene TRBV29-1 combines with J gene TRBJ2-2, with 9 bases identical to TRBD1. The junction had 10 bases not matched to a gene; V was cut back by 7 bases and J by 4 bases. Germline CDR1 and CDR2: SQVTM and ANQGSEA. This CDR3 has 15 amino acids. DNA of the CDR3: TGCAGCGCCCGGCGGGGGACAGGGCTCACCGGGGAGCTGTTTTTT. Its translation is CSARRGTGLTGELFF.

The rearrangement links TRBV7-9 to TRBJ2-7, with TRBD2 matching over 11 bases. This CDR3 has 15 amino acids. The trim removed 5 bases at V and 3 bases at J, leaving 6 bases unmatched. The germline CDR1 and CDR2 sequences are SEHNR and FQNEAQ (reference sequence). The CDR3 spells CASSAGTSGSYEQYF. The DNA for the CDR3 is TGTGCCAGCAGCGCAGGGACTAGCGGTAGCTACGAGCAGTACTTC.

This clonotype has more than one count but fewer than ten. The chain has TRBV20-1 and TRBJ2-3; D unresolved. Germline V gene lookup returns CDR1 DFQATT and CDR2 SNEGSKA (reference sequence). The V end lost 2 bases, the J end lost 1 base, and 7 bases lay between the germline ends. This CDR3 spans 13 amino acids. CDR3 residues: CSARTSGTDTQYF. The CDR3 DNA reads as TGCAGTGCTAGAACTTCGGGCACAGATACGCAGTATTTT.

The count of this clonotype is one. The genes are TRBV7-3 and TRBJ2-6, with D perhaps matching TRBD1 (5 bases). Trimming removed 2 bases from V and 0 bases from J, with 14 bases in between. This CDR3 comprises 18 residues. Germline assignment: CDR1 SGHTA and CDR2 FQGTGA. The CDR3 DNA follows: TGTGCCAGCAGCTTAGGATTCGGACATACCTCTGGGGCCAACGTCCTGACTTTC. Its translation is CASSLGFGHTSGANVLTF.

This chain links TRBV7-3 with TRBJ1-2; unclear D gene. The germline V and J ends were trimmed by 2 bases and 0 bases, with 4 bases remaining between them. Germline V gives CDR1 SGHTA, CDR2 FQGTGA. The CDR3 spans 13 residues. CDR3 coding DNA: TGTGCCAGCAGCTTATCAGCTAACTATGGCTACACCTTC. Protein: CASSLSANYGYTF.